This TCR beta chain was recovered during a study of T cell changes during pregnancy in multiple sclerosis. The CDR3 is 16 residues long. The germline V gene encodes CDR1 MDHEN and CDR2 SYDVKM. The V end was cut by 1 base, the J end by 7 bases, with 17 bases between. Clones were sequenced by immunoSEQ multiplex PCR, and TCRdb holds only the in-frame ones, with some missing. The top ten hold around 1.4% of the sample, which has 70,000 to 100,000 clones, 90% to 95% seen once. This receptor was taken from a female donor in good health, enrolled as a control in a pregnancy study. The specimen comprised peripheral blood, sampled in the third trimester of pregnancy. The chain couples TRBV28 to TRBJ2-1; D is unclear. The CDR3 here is CASSLYVDPPRNEQFF. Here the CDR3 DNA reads TGTGCCAGCAGTTTATACGTTGATCCGCCGCGAAATGAGCAGTTCTTC.